The present entry profiles one T cell receptor (beta chain) with its context. Its specific antigen is unknown. No base qualities exist here, and no much larger clone lies one base off it. Libraries of naive CD8 T cells were built from anywhere between roughly 18,000 and 1,000,000 sorted cells, with 10%, 30% or 50% of the purified RNA used. On a BD FACSAria II, naive CD8 T cells were FACS-sorted as CD8+CD4-CCR7+CD45RA+ and collected into RLT Plus buffer. Nine to eleven TCR copies' worth of Jurkat RNA were spiked into about 20,000-1,100,000 naive CD8 T cell samples to test detection sensitivity. CD8 T cells were enriched using RosetteSep CD8+ T Cell Enrichment Cocktail and Ficoll-Paque, and the enriched cells then underwent ACK red cell lysis. Library method: PCR. These reads were obtained on an Illumina HiSeq 4000. Bulk TCR libraries were generated as previously described, with the TCR primers listed in Table S5 used. Total RNA was purified with the Qiagen AllPrep DNA/RNA kit. Before any analysis, reads coming from multiple sequencing runs of the same library were combined into one pool. Concerning the study's data processing: Only reads with exact TCR constant sequence were kept, trimmed to 150 nt, and grouped by their 12-nt molecular barcodes. Reads within each barcode group were sub-clustered using a 15% Levenshtein threshold, and quality-weighted consensus sequences were constructed for each RNA molecule. Non-functional sequences were removed, as were lower-count sequences one edit away from another. Based on a fit of two negative binomial distributions, barcode sub-clusters having less than 20% of the maximum read count were discarded. In TCRdb, the public reads were trimmed at Q25 with fastp and aligned with MiXCR, with productive beta chains retained. Every entry covers one CDR3 protein and lists the most common genes and DNA from its rows. Clone size and V and J calls follow TCRdb, not the original study. This sample comprises some 320,000 distinct CDR3 sequences, 20% to 25% of them detected only once. Approximately 0.8% of the sample goes to the ten largest clones.

The data derive from a study of molecular identifiers for immune sequencing clone quantification (dated by TCRdb to 2016 to 2019). Background on the whole study: For a replicate experiment, RNA from 20,000 or 100,000 naive CD8 T cells was divided into five aliquots, and four of the five aliquots were sequenced. CD8 T cells were used in a methods study to benchmark molecular-identifier clustering-based TCR repertoire sequencing (MIDCIRS) and TCR RNA copy counting.

Results the study describes overall, beyond this receptor: Naive libraries contained spiked-in Jurkat TCR RNA (approximately nine copies' worth), which is not part of the donor repertoire. Without barcode sub-clustering, chimeric consensus sequences inflated TCR diversity; chimeras reached as high as 47%. Modeling gave about 3.3 recovered TCR RNA copies per cell versus approximately 10 by digital PCR, implying 25% to 30% capture efficiency. In CMV-specific effector cells, clones with more than 20 RNA copies contained over 99% of molecules, whereas in naive cells such clones contained under 1% of molecules. Spiked-in Jurkat TCR RNA equivalent to a single cell was reported to be detectable even among 980,000 or so naive CD8 T cells. Identical TCR molecules sharing a barcode could cause highly expanded clone sizes to be underestimated.

The CDR3 runs 16 amino acids, cysteine and phenylalanine included. Just the 48-base CDR3 DNA is kept, in frame starting at base 1. CDR1 and CDR2 are read off the germline V gene (reference sequence) as LNHDA and SQIVND. The junction shows trimming of 5 bases on V and 1 base on J, plus 17 bases between the germline ends. The sequence was collected from a human donor in good health. Some libraries in this study had Jurkat cell RNA spiked in. The chain employs TRBV19 and TRBJ2-5; no D segment can be confidently identified. The source material was naive CD8+ T cells from blood, with Jurkat cell RNA spiked in. Interpreted using the paper, the cell subset or site label stands for: FACS-sorted CD8+CD4-CCR7+CD45RA+ naive T cells. CDR3 region: CASSLSPGKGQETQYF. At the DNA level, the sequence is TGTGCCAGTAGTCTATCTCCAGGAAAAGGCCAAGAGACCCAGTACTTC.